This T cell receptor beta chain was recorded in a study of T cells in Graves' hyperthyroidism and ophthalmopathy. Study-level points and caveats: Most clonotypes expanded in thyroid above 0.001 were likewise present in blood.

There were TCR beta CDR3 regions amplified from RNA transcripts. HTBI primers were used for first-round RT-PCR of the TCR CDR3. Each CDR3 protein gets one entry after TCRdb re-called the multiplex PCR reads with MiXCR. The repertoire holds hundreds of thousands of distinct CDR3 sequences, with roughly 14% as singletons. The germline V and J ends were trimmed by 8 bases and 5 bases, with 10 bases remaining between them. Germline V gene data show CDR1 as MDHEN and CDR2 as SYDVKM. The CDR3 length is 12 residues. Comment on this clonotype: Its target is unknown.

Sequenced: blood. The source of this sequence is a woman in her forties or fifties with Graves' ophthalmopathy. V usage is TRBV28 and J usage is TRBJ2-1; D is unresolved. The CDR3 sequence: CASAVRDNEQFF. The DNA of the CDR3 is TGTGCCAGCGCTGTTAGGGACAATGAGCAGTTCTTC.